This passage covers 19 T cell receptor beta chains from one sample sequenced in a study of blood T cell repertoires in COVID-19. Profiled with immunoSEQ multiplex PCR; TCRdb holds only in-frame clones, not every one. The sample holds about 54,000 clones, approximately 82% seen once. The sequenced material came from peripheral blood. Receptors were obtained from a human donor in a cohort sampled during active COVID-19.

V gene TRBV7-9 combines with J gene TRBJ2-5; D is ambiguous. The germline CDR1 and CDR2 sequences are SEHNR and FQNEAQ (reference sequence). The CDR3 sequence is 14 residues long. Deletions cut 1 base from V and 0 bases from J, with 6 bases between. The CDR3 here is CASSLVADQETQYF. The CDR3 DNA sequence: TGTGCCAGCAGCTTAGTGGCGGACCAAGAGACCCAGTACTTC.

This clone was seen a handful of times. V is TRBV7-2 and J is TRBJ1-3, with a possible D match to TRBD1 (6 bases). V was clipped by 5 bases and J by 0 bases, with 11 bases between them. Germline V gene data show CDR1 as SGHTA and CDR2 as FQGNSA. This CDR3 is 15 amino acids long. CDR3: CASSPGGGSGNTIYF. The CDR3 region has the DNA TGTGCCAGCAGCCCGGGAGGGGGCTCTGGAAACACCATATATTTT. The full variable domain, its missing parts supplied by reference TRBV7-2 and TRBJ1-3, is GAGVSQSPSNKVTEKGKDVELRCDPISGHTALYWYRQSLGQGLEFLIYFQGNSAPDKSGLPSDRFSAERTGGSVSTLTIQRTQQEDSAVYLCASSPGGGSGNTIYFGEGSWLTVV.

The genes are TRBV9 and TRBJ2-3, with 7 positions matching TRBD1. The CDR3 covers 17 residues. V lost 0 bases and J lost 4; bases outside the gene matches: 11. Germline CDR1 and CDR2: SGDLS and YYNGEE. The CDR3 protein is CASSVAETGRGADTQYF. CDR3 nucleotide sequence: TGTGCCAGCAGCGTAGCTGAGACAGGGAGAGGGGCAGATACGCAGTATTTT.

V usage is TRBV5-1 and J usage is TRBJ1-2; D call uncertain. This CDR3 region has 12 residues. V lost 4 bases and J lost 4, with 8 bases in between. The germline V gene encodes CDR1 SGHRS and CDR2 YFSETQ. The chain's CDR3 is CASSPGVYGYTF. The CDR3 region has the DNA TGCGCCAGCAGCCCAGGCGTCTATGGCTACACCTTC.

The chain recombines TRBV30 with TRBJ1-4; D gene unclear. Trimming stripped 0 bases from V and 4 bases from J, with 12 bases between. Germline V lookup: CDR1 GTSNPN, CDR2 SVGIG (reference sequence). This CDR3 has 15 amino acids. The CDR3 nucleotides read TGTGCCTGGAGTGTTACGGGGAGAAGTAATGAAAAACTGTTTTTT. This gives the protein CAWSVTGRSNEKLFF. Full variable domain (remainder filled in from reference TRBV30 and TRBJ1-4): SQTIHQWPATLVQPVGSPLSLECTVEGTSNPNLYWYRQAAGRGLQLLFYSVGIGQISSEVPQNLSASRPQDRQFILSSKKLLLSDSGFYLCAWSVTGRSNEKLFFGSGTQLSVL.

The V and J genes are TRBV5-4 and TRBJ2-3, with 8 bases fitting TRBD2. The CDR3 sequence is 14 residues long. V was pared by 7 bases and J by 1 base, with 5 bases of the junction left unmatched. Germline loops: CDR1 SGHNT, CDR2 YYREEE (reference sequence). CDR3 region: CASQPGGGTDTQYF. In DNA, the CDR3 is TGTGCCAGCCAGCCGGGGGGGGGCACAGATACGCAGTATTTT.

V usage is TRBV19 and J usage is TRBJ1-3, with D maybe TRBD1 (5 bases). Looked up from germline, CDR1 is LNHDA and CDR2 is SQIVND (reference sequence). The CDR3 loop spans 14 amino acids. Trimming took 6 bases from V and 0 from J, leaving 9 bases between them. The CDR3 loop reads CASSDSNSGNTIYF. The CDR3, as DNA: TGTGCCAGTAGCGACAGTAACTCTGGAAACACCATATATTTT.

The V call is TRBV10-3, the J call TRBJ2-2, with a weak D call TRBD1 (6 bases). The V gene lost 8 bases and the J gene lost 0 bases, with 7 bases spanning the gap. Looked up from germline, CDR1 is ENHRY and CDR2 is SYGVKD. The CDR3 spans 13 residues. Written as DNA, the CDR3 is TGTGCCATCGGGACACCGAACACCGGGGAGCTGTTTTTT. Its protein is CAIGTPNTGELFF.

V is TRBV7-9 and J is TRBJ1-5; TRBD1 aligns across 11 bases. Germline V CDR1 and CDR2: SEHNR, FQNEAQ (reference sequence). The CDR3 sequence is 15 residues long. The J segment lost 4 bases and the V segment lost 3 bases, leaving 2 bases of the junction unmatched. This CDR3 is CASSFGTGGNQPQHF. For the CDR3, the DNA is TGTGCCAGCAGCTTCGGGACAGGGGGGAATCAGCCCCAGCATTTT.

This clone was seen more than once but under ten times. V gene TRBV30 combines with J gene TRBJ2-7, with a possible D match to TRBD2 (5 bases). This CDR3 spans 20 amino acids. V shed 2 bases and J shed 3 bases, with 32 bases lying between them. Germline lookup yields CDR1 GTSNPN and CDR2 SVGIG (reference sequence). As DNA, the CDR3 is TGTGCCTGGAGTCCAGGTCGACTATCCTCCCTCCCGCACCCACTCTACGAGCAGTACTTC. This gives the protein CAWSPGRLSSLPHPLYEQYF.

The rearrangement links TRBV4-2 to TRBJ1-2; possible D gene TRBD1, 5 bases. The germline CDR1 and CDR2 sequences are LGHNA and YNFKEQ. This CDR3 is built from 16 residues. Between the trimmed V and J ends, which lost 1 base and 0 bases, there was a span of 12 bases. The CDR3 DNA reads TGTGCCAGCAGCCAAGCCCAGGACATAGCTAACTATGGCTACACCTTC. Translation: CASSQAQDIANYGYTF.

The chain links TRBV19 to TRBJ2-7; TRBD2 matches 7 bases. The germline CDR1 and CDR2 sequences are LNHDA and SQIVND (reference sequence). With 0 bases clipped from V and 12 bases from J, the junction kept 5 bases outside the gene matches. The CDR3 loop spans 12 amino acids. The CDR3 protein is CASSIDRGGLYF. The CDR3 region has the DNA TGTGCCAGTAGTATAGATCGCGGGGGACTGTACTTC.

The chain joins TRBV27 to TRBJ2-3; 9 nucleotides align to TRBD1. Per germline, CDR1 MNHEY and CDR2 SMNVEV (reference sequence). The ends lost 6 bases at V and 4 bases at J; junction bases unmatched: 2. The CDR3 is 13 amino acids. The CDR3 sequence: CASRWTGADTQYF. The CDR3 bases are TGTGCCAGCAGGTGGACAGGGGCAGATACGCAGTATTTT.

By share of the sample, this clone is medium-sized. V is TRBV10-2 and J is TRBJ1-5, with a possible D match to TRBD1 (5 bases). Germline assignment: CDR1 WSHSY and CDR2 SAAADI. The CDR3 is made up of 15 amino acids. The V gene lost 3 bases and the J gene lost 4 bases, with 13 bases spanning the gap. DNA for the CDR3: TGCGCCAGCAGTGAAAGGGGCGCGGGGAATCAGCCCCAGCATTTT. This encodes CASSERGAGNQPQHF.

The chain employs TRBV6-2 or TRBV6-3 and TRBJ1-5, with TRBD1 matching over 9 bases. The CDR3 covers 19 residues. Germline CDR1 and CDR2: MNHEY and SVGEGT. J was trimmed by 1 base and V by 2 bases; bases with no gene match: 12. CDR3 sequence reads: CASSYRPGQGAVSNQPQHF. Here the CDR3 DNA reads TGTGCCAGCAGTTACCGACCGGGACAGGGAGCCGTAAGCAATCAGCCCCAGCATTTT.

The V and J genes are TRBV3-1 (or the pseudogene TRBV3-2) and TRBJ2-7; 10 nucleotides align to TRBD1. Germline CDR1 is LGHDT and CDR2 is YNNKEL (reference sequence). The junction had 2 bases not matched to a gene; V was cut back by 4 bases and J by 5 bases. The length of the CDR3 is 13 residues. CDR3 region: CASSLGQGHEQYF. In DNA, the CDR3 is TGTGCCAGCAGCCTGGGACAGGGGCACGAGCAGTACTTC.

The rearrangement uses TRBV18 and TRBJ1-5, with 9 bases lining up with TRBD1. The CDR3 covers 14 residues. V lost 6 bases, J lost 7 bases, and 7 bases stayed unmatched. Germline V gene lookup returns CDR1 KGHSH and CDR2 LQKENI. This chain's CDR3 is CASSAGQGGQPQHF. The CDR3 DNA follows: TGTGCCAGCTCTGCGGGACAGGGAGGACAGCCCCAGCATTTT.

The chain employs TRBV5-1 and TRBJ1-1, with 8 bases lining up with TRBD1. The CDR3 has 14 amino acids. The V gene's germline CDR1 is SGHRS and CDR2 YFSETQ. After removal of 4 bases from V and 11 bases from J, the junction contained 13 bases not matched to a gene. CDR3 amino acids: CASSPEGTGGGAFF. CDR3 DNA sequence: TGCGCCAGCAGCCCAGAAGGGACAGGAGGAGGGGCTTTCTTT.

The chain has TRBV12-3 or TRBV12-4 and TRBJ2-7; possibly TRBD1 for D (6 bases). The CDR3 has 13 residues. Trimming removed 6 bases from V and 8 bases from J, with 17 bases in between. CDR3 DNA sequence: TGTGCCAGCAGCCCTCGGGAAGGGGGAAAGCAGTACTTC. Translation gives CASSPREGGKQYF.